This T cell receptor (beta chain) was observed in a study of blood T cell repertoires in COVID-19. Participants spanned ages about 18 to 90 years and resided in over 20 US areas. This clone was recorded a few times. Between the trimmed V and J ends, which lost 0 bases and 8 bases, there was a span of 7 bases. The CDR3 runs 11 residues. CDR1 and CDR2 from the germline V gene are GTSNPN and SVGIG (reference sequence). Method: immunoSEQ multiplex PCR; TCRdb's copy keeps in-frame clones and lacks some. Among about 300,000 clones listed, around nine tenths were seen once. Sequenced: PBMCs or T cells enriched from blood (not recorded which). The V call is TRBV30, the J call TRBJ1-1; D is unresolved. The receptor was derived from a woman aged 50 to 60 who had been exposed to COVID-19. CDR3 bases: TGTGCCTGGAGTGTAGGAGGCGAAGCTTTCTTT. It encodes CAWSVGGEAFF.